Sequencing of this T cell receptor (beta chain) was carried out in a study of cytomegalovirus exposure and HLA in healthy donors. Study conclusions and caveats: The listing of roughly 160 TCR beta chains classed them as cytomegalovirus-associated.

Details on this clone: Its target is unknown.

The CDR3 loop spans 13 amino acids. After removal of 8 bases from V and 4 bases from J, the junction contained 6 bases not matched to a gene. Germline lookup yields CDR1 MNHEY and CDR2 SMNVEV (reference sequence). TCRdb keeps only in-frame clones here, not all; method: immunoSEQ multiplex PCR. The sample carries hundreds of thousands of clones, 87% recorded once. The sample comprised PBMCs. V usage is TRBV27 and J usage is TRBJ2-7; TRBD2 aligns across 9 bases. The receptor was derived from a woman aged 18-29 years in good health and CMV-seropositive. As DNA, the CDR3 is TGTGCCAGCCGCTTCACTAGCGGGTACGAGCAGTACTTC. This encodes CASRFTSGYEQYF.